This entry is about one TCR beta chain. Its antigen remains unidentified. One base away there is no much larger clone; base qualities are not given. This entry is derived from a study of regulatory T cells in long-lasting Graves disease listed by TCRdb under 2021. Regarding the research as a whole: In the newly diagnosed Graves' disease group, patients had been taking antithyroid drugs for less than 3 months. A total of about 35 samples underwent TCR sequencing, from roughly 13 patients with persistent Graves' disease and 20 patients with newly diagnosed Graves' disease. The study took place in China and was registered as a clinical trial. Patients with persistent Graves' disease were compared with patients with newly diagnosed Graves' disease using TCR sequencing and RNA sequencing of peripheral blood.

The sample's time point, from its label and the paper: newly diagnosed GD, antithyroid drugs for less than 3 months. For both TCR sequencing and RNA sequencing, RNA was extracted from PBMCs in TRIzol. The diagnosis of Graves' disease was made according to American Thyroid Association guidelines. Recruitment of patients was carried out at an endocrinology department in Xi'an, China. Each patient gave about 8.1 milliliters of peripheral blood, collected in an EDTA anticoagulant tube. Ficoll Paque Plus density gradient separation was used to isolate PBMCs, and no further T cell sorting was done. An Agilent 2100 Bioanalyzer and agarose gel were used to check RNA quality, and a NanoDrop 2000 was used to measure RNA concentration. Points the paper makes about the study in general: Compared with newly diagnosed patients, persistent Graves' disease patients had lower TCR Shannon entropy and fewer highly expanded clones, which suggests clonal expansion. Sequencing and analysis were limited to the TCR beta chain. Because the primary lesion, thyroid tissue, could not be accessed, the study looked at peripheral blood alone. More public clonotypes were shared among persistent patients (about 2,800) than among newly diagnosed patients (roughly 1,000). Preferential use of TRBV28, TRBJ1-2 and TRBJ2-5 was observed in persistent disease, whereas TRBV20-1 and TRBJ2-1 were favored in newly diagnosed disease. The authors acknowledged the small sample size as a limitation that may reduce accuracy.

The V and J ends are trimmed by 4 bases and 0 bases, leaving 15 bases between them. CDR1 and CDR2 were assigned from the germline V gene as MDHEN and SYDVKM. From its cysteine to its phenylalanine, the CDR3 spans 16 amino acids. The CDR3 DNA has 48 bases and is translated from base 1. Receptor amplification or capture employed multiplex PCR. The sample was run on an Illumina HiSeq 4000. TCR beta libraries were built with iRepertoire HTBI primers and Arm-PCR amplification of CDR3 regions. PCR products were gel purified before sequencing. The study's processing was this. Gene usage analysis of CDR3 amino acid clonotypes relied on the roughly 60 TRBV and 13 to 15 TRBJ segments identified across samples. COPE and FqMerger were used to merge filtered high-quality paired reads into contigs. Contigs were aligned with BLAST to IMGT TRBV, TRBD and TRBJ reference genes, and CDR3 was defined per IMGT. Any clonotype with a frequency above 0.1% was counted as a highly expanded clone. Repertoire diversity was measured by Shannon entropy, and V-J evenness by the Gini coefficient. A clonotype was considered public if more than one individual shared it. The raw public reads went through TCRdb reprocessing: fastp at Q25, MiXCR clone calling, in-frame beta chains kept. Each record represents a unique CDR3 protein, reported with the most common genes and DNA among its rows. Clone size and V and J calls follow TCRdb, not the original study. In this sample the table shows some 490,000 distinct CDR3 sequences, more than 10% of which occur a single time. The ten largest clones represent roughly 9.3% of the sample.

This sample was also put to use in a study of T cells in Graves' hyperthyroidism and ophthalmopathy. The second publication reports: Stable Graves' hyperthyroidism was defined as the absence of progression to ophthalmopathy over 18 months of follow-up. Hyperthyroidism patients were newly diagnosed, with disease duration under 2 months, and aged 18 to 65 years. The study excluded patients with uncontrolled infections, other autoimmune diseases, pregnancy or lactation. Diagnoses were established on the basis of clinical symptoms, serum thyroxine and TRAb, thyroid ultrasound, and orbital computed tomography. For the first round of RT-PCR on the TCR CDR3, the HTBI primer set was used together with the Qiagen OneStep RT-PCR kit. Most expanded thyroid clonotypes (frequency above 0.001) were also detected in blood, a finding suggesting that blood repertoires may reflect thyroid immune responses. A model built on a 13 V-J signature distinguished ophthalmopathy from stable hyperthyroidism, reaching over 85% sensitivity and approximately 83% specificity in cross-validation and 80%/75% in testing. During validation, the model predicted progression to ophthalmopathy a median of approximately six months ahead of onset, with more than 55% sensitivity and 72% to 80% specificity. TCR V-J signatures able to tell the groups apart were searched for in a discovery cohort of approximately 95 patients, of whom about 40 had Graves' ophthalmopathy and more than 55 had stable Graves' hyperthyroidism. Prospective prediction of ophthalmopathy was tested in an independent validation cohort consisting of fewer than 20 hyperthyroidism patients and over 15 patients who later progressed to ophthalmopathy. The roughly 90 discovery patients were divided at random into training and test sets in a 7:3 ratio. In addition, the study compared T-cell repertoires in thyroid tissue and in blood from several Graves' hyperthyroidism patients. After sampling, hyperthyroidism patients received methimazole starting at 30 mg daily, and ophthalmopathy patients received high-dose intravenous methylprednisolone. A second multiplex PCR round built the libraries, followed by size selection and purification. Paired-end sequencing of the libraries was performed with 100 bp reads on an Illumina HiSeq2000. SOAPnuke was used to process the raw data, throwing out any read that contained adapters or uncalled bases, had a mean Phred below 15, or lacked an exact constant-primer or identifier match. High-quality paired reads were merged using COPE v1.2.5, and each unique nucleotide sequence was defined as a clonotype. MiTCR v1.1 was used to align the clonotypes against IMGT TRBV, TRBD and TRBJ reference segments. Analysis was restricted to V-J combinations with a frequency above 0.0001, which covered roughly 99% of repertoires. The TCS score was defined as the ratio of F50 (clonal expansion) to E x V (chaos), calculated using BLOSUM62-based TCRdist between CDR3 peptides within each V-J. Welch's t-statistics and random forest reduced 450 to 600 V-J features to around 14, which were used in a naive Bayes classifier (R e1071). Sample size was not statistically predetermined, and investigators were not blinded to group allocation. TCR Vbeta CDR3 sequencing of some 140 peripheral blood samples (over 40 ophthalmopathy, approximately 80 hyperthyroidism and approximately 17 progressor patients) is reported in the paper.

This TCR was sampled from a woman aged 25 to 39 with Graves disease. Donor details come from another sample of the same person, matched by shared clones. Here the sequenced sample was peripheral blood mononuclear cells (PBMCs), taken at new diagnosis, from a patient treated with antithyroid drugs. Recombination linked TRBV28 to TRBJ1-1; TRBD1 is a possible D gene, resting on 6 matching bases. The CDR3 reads CASSSRGGAMNTEAFF. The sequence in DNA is TGTGCCAGCAGTTCAAGGGGGGGAGCAATGAACACTGAAGCTTTCTTT.